The rows below give T cell receptor beta chains drawn from one sample of a study of CD8 T cells in ankylosing spondylitis. Each CDR3 protein is one row after TCRdb ran MiXCR on the 5' RACE reads. The sample has under 450,000 distinct CDR3 sequences; roughly a sixth are singletons. Sequenced: blood, either unsorted or a sorted T cell fraction (not recorded which). These receptors came from a male donor with ankylosing spondylitis. CDR3s include the opening cysteine and the closing phenylalanine or tryptophan. The order of the fields is V gene, clone size, J gene, D gene, CDR3 protein, CDR3 DNA. D genes are given only for firm matches. Not every row has a clone size; where given, it reads once, few, many or a size class.

TRBV7-2	-	TRBJ2-5	-	CASSLTGTQYF	TGTGCCAGCAGCTTAACAGGGACCCAGTACTTC
TRBV12-3/TRBV12-4	many	TRBJ1-2	-	CASKGQSYGYTF	TGTGCCAGCAAGGGACAATCCTATGGCTACACCTTC
TRBV28	-	TRBJ2-7	TRBD2	CASRPSGTYEQYF	TGTGCCAGCAGACCTAGCGGGACTTACGAGCAGTACTTC
TRBV11-2	-	TRBJ2-2	TRBD1	CASSFPTGGSGELFF	TGTGCCAGCAGCTTCCCGACAGGGGGGTCCGGGGAGCTGTTTTTT
TRBV14	few	TRBJ2-3	-	CASSVGQRSSTDTQYF	TGTGCCAGCAGTGTGGGTCAGCGGTCTAGCACAGATACGCAGTATTTT
TRBV5-6	few	TRBJ2-3	TRBD2	CASSLMAGGQYADTQYF	TGTGCCAGCAGCTTGATGGCGGGGGGGCAATACGCAGATACGCAGTATTTT
TRBV30	-	TRBJ2-5	-	CAWSSVSGPGETQYF	TGTGCCTGGAGTTCCGTATCGGGCCCCGGGGAGACCCAGTACTTC
TRBV4-1	-	TRBJ2-2	-	CASSQGRASSNTGELFF	TGCGCCAGCAGCCAAGGTCGGGCTAGCTCGAACACCGGGGAGCTGTTTTTT
TRBV30	-	TRBJ1-2	-	CAWSVGRPREYGYTF	TGTGCCTGGAGTGTAGGGCGACCCCGTGAATATGGCTACACCTTC
TRBV7-8	-	TRBJ1-1	-	CASSPNTGTPTEAFF	TGTGCCAGCAGCCCAAACACCGGGACACCTACTGAAGCTTTCTTT
TRBV5-1	-	TRBJ2-7	-	CASSPGTGYYEQYF	TGCGCCAGCAGCCCCGGGACGGGCTACTACGAGCAGTACTTC
TRBV6-1	-	TRBJ1-2	-	CASTGGVRNYGYTF	TGTGCCAGCACAGGAGGGGTGCGAAACTATGGCTACACCTTC
TRBV28	few	TRBJ2-1	-	CASGAYNEQFF	TGTGCCAGCGGAGCCTACAATGAGCAGTTCTTC
TRBV6-6	-	TRBJ2-2	-	CATAGQNTGELFF	TGTGCCACCGCCGGTCAGAACACCGGGGAGCTGTTTTTT
TRBV7-3	-	TRBJ2-3	-	CASSLYLADTQYF	TGTGCCAGCAGCTTATATCTTGCGGATACGCAGTATTTT
TRBV2	few	TRBJ2-1	-	CASSDGAYYNEQFF	TGTGCCAGCAGTGATGGTGCCTACTACAATGAGCAGTTCTTC
TRBV2	-	TRBJ1-6	-	CASSEEGWNSPLHF	TGTGCCAGCAGTGAGGAGGGTTGGAATTCACCCCTCCACTTT